Each of the 2 T cell receptor beta chains below was sequenced from the same sample in a study of blood T cell repertoires in COVID-19. Sequenced by immunoSEQ multiplex PCR; TCRdb stores in-frame clones only, minus some. This table holds some 200,000 clones, roughly nine tenths found once. Sequencing used peripheral blood. These receptors all stem from a woman aged 45-60 years with acute or convalescent COVID-19.

V gene TRBV24-1 combines with J gene TRBJ1-2; 7 nucleotides agree with TRBD1. Trimming removed 4 bases from V and 1 base from J; junction bases left unmatched: 5. Per the germline V gene, CDR1 is KGHDR and CDR2 is SFDVKD. This CDR3 has 15 residues. Written as DNA, the CDR3 is TGTGCCACCAGTGACTCAGGGACAGATAACTATGGCTACACCTTC. This codes for CATSDSGTDNYGYTF.

This chain connects TRBV11-2 to TRBJ2-5; tentative D call: TRBD1 (6 bases). Germline CDR1 and CDR2: SGHAT and FQNNGV. This CDR3 comprises 14 residues. V gave up 6 bases and J gave up 7 bases, with 18 bases separating them. This CDR3 reads CASSPGTSVWTQYF. The CDR3 coding sequence is TGTGCCAGCAGTCCCGGGACATCGGTTTGGACCCAGTACTTC.